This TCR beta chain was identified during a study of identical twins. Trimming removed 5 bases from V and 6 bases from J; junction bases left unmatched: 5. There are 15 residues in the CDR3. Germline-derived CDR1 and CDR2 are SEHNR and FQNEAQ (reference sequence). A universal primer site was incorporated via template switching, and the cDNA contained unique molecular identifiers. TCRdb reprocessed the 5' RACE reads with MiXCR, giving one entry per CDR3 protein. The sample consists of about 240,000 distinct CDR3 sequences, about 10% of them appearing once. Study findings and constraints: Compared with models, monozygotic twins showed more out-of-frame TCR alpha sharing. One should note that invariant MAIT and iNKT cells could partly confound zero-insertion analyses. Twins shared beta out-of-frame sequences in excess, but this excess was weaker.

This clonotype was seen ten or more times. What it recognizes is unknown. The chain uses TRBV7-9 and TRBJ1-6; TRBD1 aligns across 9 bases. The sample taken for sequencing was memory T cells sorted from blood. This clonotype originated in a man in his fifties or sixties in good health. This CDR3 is CASSNTGGFNSPLHF. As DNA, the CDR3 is TGTGCCAGCAGCAACACAGGGGGCTTTAATTCACCCCTCCACTTT.